The clone carrying this TCR beta chain was counted only a few times. Its target is not known. The sample is drawn from a study of CD8+ T cells in alopecia areata. Germline V CDR1 and CDR2: SQVTM, ANQGSEA. This CDR3 has 11 residues. V shed 3 bases and J shed 8 bases, with 7 bases lying between them. Once RNA had been extracted, it was reverse transcribed into cDNA to act as the sequencing template. Clones were sequenced by immunoSEQ multiplex PCR, and TCRdb holds only the in-frame ones, with some missing. The table lists approximately 100,000 clones, 55% of them singletons. General study points: Among the cells sequenced in scalp samples are also the resident alphabeta T cells of normal skin. Alopecia totalis/universalis scalp especially showed more expanded CD8+ clones than normal scalp.

This sequence joins TRBV29-1 and TRBJ2-2; D is undetermined. This sequence was found in a human donor in good health. Sequencing was performed on CD4+ T cells sorted from blood. The CDR3 DNA reads as TGCAGCGTTGAGGTATCTGGGGAGCTGTTTTTT. The encoded protein is CSVEVSGELFF.